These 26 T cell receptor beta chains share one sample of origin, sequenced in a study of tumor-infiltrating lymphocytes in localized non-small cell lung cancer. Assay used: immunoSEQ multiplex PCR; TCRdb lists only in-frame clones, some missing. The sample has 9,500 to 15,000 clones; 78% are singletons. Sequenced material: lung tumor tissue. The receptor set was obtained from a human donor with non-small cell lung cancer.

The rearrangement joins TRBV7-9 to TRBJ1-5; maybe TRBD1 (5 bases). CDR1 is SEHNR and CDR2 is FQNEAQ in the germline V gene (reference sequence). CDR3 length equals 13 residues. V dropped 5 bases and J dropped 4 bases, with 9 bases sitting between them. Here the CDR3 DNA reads TGTGCCAGCAGCGTTCAGGGAAATCAGCCCCAGCATTTT. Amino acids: CASSVQGNQPQHF.

CDR3 coding DNA: TGTGCCAGCAGTGAAGGTTCAGGGGGTGGCATTCAGTACTTC. Residues: CASSEGSGGGIQYF. The chain combines TRBV2 with TRBJ2-4, with 7 nucleotides matching TRBD1. Trimming removed 1 base from V and 9 bases from J; junction bases left unmatched: 6. The CDR3 consists of 14 residues. CDR1 and CDR2 from the germline V gene are SNHLY and FYNNEI.

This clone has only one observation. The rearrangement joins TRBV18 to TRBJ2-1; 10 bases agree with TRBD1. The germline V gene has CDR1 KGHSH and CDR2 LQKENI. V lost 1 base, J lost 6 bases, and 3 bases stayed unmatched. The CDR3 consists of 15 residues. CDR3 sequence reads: CASSPRQGAVNEQFF. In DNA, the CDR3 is TGTGCCAGCTCACCACGACAGGGGGCGGTCAATGAGCAGTTCTTC.

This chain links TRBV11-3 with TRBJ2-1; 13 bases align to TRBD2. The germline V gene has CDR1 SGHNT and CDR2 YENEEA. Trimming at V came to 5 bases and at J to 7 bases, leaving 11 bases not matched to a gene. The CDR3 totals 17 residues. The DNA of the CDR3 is TGTGCCAGCAGCATAGCGGGGACTAGCGGGATGGGGAATGAGCAGTTCTTC. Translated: CASSIAGTSGMGNEQFF.

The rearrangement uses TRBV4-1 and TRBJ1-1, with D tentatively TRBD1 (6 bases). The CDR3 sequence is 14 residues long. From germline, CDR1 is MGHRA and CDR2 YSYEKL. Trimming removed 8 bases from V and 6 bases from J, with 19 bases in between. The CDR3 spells CASGAGHYASEAFF. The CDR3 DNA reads TGCGCCAGCGGGGCGGGACACTACGCTTCTGAAGCTTTCTTT.

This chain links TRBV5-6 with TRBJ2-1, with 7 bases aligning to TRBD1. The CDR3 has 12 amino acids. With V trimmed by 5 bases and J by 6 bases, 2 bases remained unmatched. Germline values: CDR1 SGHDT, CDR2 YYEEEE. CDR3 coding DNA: TGTGCCAGCAGGACAGGGTTCAATGAGCAGTTCTTC. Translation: CASRTGFNEQFF.

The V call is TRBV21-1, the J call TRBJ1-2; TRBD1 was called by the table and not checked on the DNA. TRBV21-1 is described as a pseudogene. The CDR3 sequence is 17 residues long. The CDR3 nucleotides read TGTGCCAGCAGCAAAGCTCGGACAGGGCGGGGGCACGATGGCTACACCTTC. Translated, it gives CASSKARTGRGHDGYTF.

CDR3 loop: CASSSTGFKEFF. As DNA, the CDR3 is TGTGCCAGCAGTTCGACAGGGTTTAAAGAGTTCTTC. The chain uses TRBV6-5 and TRBJ2-1; TRBD1 aligns across 7 bases. V shed 4 bases, J shed 14 bases, and the junction held 8 bases outside the gene matches. From germline, CDR1 is MNHEY and CDR2 SVGAGI. This CDR3 has 12 residues.

The CDR3 DNA reads TGTGCTGTAGGGAAGAACACTGAAGCTTTCTTT. This translates into CAVGKNTEAFF. The chain employs TRBV6-5 and TRBJ1-1; D not certain. The CDR3 totals 11 residues. Germline CDR1 and CDR2: MNHEY and SVGAGI.

The CDR3 region is CASSLAVRSTGELFF. The DNA for the CDR3 is TGTGCCAGCAGCTTAGCGGTCAGGTCAACCGGGGAGCTGTTTTTT. This sequence joins TRBV11-2 and TRBJ2-2; unclear D gene. The CDR3 runs to 15 residues. Germline CDR1 is SGHAT and CDR2 is FQNNGV. V lost 1 base, J lost 5 bases, and 11 bases lay in between.

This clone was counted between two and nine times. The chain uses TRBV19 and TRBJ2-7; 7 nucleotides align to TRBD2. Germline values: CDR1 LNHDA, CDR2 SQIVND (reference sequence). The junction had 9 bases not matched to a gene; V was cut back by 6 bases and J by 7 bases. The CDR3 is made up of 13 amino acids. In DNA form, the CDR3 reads TGTGCCAGTAGATCGACCGGGAGGCGGGAGCAGTACTTC. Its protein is CASRSTGRREQYF.

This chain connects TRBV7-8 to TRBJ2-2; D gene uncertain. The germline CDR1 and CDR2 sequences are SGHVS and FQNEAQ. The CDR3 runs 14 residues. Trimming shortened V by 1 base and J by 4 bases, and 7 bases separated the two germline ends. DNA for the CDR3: TGTGCCAGCAGCTTAGGGCTAGGCACCGGGGAGCTGTTTTTT. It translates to CASSLGLGTGELFF. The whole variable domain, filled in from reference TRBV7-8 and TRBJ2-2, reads GAGVSQSPRYKVAKRGQDVALRCDPISGHVSLFWYQQALGQGPEFLTYFQNEAQLDKSGLPSDRFFAERPEGSVSTLKIQRTQQEDSAVYLCASSLGLGTGELFFGEGSRLTVL.

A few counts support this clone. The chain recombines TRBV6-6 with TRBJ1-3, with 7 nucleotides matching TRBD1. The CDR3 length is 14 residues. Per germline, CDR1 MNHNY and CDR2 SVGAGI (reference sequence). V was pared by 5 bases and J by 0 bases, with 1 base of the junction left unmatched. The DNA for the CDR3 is TGTGCCAGCAGTGGGACAGACTCTGGAAACACCATATATTTT. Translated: CASSGTDSGNTIYF.

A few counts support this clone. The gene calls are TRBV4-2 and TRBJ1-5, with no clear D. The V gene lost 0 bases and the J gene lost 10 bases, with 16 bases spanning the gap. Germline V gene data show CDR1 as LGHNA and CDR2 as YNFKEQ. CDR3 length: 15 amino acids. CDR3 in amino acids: CASSQDLRSGNPQHF. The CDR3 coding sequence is TGTGCCAGCAGCCAAGATTTGCGAAGTGGGAACCCCCAGCATTTT.

The CDR3: CASSGGIFSGELFF. In nucleotides, the CDR3 is TGTGCCAGCTCGGGAGGAATATTCTCCGGGGAGCTGTTTTTT. V and J are TRBV7-2 and TRBJ2-2, with 7 bases aligning to TRBD2. The CDR3 length is 14 residues. V was clipped by 8 bases and J by 6 bases; unmatched bases: 9. The germline CDR1 and CDR2 sequences are SGHTA and FQGNSA.

CDR3 DNA sequence: TGCGCCAGCAGCTTGGGAGAGAGATCCAATTCACCCCTCCACTTT. Its protein is CASSLGERSNSPLHF. The chain recombines TRBV5-1 with TRBJ1-6; unclear D gene. Trimming stripped 0 bases from V and 7 bases from J, with 11 bases between. The CDR3 is made up of 15 amino acids. The germline gives CDR1 SGHRS, CDR2 YFSETQ.

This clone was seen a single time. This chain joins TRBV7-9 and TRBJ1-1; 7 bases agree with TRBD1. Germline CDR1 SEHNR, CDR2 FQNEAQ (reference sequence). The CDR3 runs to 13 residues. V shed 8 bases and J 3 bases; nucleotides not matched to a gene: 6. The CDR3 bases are TGTGCCAGCCGCAACCAGGGGGACACTGAAGCTTTCTTT. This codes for CASRNQGDTEAFF.

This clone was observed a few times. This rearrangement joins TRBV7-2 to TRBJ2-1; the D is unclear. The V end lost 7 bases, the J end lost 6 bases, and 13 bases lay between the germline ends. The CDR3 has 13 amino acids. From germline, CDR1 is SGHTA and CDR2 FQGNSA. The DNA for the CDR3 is TGTGCCAGCAACTTGGAGTGGGGCAATGAGCAGTTCTTC. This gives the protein CASNLEWGNEQFF.

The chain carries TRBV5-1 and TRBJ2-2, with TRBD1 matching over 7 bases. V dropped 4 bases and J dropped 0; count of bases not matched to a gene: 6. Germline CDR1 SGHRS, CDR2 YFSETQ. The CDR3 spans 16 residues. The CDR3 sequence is CASSTRDRANTGELFF. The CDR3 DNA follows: TGCGCCAGCAGCACCCGGGACAGAGCGAACACCGGGGAGCTGTTTTTT.

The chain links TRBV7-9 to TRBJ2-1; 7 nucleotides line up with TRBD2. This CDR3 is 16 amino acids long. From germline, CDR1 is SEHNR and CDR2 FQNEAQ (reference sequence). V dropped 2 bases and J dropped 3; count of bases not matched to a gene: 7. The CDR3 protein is CASSLPVRESYNEQFF. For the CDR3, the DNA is TGTGCCAGCAGCTTACCGGTGCGGGAGAGCTACAATGAGCAGTTCTTC.

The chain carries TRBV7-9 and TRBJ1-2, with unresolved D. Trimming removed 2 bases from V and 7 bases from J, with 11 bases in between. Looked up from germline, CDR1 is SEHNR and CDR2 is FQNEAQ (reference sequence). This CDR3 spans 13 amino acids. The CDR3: CASSLSRAPGYTF. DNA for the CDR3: TGTGCCAGCAGCTTATCGAGGGCCCCTGGCTACACCTTC.

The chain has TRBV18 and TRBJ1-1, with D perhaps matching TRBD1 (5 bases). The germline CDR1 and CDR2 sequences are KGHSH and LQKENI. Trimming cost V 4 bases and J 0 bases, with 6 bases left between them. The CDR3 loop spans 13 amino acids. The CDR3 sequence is CASSQGMNTEAFF. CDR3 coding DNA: TGTGCCAGCTCACAGGGGATGAACACTGAAGCTTTCTTT.

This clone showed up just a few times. The DNA of the CDR3 is TGTGCCAGCAGCCAAGAGTCCTACGGGGATAGTGAGCAGTTCTTC. Its translation is CASSQESYGDSEQFF. The chain recombines TRBV4-2 with TRBJ2-1; D possibly corresponds to TRBD2 (5 bases). V lost 0 bases and J lost 9, with 15 bases in between. Germline CDR1 LGHNA, CDR2 YNFKEQ. The CDR3 has 15 residues.

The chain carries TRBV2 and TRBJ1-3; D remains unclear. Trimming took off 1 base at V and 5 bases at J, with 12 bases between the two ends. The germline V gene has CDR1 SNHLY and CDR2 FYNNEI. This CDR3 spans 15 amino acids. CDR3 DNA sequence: TGTGCCAGCAGTGAAGGGTGGGAATCGCGAAACACCATATATTTT. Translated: CASSEGWESRNTIYF.

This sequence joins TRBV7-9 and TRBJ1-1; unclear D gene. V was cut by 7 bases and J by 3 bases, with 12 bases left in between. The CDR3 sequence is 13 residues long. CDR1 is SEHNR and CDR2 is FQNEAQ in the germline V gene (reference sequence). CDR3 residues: CASTWSKDTEAFF. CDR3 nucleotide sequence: TGTGCCAGCACCTGGTCAAAGGACACTGAAGCTTTCTTT.

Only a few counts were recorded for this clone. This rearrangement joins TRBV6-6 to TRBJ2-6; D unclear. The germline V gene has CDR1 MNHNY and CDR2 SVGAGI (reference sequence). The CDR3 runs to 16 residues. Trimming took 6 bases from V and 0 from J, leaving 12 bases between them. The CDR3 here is CASRYFQFSGANVLTF. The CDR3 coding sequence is TGTGCCAGCAGATATTTTCAGTTCTCTGGGGCCAACGTCCTGACTTTC.